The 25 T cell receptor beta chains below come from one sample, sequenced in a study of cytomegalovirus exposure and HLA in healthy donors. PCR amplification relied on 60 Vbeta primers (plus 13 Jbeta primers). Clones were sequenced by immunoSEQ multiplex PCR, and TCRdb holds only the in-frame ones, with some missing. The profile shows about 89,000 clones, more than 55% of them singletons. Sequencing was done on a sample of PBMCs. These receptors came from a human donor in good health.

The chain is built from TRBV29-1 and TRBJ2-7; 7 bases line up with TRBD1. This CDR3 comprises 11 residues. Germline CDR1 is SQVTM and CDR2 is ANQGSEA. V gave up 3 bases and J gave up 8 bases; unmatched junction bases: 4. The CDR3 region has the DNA TGCAGCGTTGACGCGACAGGGAAGCAGTACTTC. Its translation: CSVDATGKQYF.

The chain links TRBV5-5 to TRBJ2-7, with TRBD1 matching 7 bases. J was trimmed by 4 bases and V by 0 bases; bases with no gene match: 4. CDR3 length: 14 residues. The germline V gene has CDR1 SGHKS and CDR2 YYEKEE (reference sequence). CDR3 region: CASSLDRGRYEQYF. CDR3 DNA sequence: TGTGCCAGCAGCTTGGACAGGGGTAGGTACGAGCAGTACTTC.

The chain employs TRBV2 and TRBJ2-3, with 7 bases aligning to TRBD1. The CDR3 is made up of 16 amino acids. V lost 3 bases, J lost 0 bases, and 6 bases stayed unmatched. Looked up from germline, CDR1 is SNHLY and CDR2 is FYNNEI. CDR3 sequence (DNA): TGTGCCAGCAGTGATAGTAGGACAGGCAGCACAGATACGCAGTATTTT. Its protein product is CASSDSRTGSTDTQYF.

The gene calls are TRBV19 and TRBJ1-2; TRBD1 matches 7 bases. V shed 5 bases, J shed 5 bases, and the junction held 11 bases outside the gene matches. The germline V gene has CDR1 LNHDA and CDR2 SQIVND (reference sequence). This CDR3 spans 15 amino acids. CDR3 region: CASSFDPTGRYGYTF. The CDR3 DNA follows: TGTGCCAGTAGTTTCGATCCGACAGGGCGGTATGGCTACACCTTC.

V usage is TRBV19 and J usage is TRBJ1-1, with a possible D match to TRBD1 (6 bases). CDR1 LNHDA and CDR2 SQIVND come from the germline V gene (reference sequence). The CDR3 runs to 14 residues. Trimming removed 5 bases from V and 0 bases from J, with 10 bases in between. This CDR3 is CASSLGTLNTEAFF. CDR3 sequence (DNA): TGTGCCAGTAGTCTCGGGACATTGAACACTGAAGCTTTCTTT.

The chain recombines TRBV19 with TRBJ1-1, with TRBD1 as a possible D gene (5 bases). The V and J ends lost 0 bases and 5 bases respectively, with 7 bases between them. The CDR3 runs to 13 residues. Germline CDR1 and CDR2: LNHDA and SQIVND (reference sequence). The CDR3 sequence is CASSIDRGTEAFF. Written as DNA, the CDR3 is TGTGCCAGTAGTATAGATAGGGGTACTGAAGCTTTCTTT.

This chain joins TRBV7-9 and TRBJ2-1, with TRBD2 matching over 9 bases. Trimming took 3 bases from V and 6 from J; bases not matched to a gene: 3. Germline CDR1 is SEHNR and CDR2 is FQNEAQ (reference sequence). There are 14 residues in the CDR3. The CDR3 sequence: CASSFSGGSNEQFF. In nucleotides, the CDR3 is TGTGCCAGCAGCTTTAGCGGGGGATCCAATGAGCAGTTCTTC. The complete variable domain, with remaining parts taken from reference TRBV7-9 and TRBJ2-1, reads DTGVSQNPRHKITKRGQNVTFRCDPISEHNRLYWYRQTLGQGPEFLTYFQNEAQLEKSRLLSDRFSAERPKGSFSTLEIQRTEQGDSAMYLCASSFSGGSNEQFFGPGTRLTVL.

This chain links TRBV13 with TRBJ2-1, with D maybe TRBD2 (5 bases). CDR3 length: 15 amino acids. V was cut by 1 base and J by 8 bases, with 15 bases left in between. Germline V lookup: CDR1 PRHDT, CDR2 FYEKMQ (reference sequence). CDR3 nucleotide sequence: TGTGCCAGCAGCTTAGACTCCGCGCGGGCCCATGAGCAGTTCTTC. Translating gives CASSLDSARAHEQFF.

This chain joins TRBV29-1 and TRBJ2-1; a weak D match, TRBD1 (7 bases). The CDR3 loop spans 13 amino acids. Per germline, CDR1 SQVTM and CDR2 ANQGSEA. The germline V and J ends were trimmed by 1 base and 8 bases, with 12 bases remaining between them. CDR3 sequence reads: CSVEGRGLDEQFF. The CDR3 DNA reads TGCAGCGTTGAAGGGAGGGGGCTCGATGAGCAGTTCTTC.

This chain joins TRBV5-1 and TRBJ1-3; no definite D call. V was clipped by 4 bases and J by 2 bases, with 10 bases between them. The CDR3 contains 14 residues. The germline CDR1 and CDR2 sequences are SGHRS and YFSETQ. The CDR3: CASSPPGAGNTIYF. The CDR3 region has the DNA TGCGCCAGCAGCCCCCCCGGGGCTGGAAACACCATATATTTT.

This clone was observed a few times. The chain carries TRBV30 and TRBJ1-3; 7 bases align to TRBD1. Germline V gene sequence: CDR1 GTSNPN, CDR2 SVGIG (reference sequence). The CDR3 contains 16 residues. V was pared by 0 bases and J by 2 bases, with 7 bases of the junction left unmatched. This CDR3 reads CAWSVGTANPGNTIYF. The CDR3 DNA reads TGTGCCTGGAGTGTGGGGACAGCAAATCCTGGAAACACCATATATTTT.

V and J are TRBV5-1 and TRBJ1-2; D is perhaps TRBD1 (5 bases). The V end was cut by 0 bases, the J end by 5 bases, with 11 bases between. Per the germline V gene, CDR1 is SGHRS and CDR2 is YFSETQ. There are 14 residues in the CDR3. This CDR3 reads CASSLAGLSYGYTF. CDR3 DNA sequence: TGCGCCAGCAGCTTGGCGGGACTTTCATATGGCTACACCTTC.

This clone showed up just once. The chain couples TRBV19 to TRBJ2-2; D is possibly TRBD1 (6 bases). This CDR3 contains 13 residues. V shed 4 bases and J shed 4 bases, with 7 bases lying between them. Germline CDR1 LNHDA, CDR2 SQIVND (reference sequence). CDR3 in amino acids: CASSRQATGELFF. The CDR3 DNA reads TGTGCCAGTAGTAGACAGGCCACCGGGGAGCTGTTTTTT.

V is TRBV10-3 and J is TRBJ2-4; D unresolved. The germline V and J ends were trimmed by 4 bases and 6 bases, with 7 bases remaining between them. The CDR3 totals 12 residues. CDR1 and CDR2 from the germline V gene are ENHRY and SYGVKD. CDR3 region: CAISAERNIQYF. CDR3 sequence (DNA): TGTGCCATCAGTGCTGAGAGAAACATTCAGTACTTC.

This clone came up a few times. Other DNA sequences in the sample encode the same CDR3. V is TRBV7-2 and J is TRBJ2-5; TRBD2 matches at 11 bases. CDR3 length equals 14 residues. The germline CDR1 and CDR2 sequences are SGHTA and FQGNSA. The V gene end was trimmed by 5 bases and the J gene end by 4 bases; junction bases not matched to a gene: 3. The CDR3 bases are TGTGCCAGCAGCCCAGGACTAGCGGGAGAGACCCAGTACTTC. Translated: CASSPGLAGETQYF.

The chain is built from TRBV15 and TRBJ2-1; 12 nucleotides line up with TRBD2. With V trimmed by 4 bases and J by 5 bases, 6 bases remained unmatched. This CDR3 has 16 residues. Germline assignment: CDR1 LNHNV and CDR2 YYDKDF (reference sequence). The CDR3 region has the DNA TGTGCCACCAGCACCTTGGGACTAGCGGGTAACAATGAGCAGTTCTTC. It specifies CATSTLGLAGNNEQFF.

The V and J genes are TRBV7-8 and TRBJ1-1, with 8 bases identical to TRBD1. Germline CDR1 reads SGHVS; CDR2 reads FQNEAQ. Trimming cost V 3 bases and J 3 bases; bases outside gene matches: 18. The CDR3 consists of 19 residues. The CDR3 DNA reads TGTGCCAGCAGCTTTATTTCTGAGGACAGGGTAATCTTGCACACTGAAGCTTTCTTT. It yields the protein CASSFISEDRVILHTEAFF.

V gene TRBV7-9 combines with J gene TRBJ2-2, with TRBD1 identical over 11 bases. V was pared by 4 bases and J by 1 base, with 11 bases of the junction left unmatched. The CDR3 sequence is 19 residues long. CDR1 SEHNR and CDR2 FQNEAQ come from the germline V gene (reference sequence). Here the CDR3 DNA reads TGTGCCAGCAGCTCTCCGGGACAGGGGGGAGCCCAGAACACCGGGGAGCTGTTTTTT. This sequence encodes CASSSPGQGGAQNTGELFF.

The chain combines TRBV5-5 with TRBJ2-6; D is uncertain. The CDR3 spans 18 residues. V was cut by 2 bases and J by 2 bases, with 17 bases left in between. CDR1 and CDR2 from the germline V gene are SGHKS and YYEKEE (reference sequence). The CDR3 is CASSFAADPPTGANVLTF. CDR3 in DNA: TGTGCCAGCAGCTTTGCGGCAGACCCCCCAACTGGGGCCAACGTCCTGACTTTC.

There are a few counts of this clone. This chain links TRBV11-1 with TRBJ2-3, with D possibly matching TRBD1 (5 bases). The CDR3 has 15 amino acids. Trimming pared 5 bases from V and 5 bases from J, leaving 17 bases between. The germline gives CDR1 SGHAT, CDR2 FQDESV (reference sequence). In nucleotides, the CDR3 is TGTGCCAGCAGCGTGGAAGGGGCGAGAGAAGATACGCAGTATTTT. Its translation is CASSVEGAREDTQYF.

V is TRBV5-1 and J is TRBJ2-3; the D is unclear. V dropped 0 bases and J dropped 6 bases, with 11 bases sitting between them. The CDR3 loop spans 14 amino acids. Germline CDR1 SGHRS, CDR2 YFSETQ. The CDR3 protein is CASSLEAPTDTQYF. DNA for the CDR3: TGCGCCAGCAGCTTGGAAGCTCCAACGGATACGCAGTATTTT. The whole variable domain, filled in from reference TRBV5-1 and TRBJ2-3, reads KAGVTQTPRYLIKTRGQQVTLSCSPISGHRSVSWYQQTPGQGLQFLFEYFSETQRNKGNFPGRFSGRQFSNSRSEMNVSTLELGDSALYLCASSLEAPTDTQYFGPGTRLTVL.

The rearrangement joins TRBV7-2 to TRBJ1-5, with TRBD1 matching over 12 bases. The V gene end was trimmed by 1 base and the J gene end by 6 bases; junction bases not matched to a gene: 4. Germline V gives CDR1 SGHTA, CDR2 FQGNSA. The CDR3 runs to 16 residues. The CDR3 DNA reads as TGTGCCAGCAGCTTAGTTGGGACAGGGGGCCTTCAGCCCCAGCATTTT. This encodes CASSLVGTGGLQPQHF.

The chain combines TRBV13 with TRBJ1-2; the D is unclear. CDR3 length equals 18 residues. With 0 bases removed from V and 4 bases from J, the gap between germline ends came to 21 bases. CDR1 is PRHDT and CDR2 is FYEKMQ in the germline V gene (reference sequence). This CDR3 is CASSLGSQRPSRTYGYTF. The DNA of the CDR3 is TGTGCCAGCAGCTTAGGCAGTCAACGCCCCTCTCGCACCTATGGCTACACCTTC.

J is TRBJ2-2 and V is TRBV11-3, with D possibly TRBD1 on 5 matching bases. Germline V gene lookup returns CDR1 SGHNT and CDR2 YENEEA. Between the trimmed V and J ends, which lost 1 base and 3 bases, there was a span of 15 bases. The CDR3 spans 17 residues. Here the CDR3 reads CASSLGVQGWDTGELFF. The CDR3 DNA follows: TGTGCCAGCAGCTTAGGTGTGCAGGGCTGGGACACCGGGGAGCTGTTTTTT.

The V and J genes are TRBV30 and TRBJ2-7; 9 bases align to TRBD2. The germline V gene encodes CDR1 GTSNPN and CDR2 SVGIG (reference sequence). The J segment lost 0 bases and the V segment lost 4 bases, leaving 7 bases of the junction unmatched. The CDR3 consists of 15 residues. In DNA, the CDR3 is TGTGCCTGGACAGGGCGGGGGGGCTACTCCTACGAGCAGTACTTC. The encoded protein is CAWTGRGGYSYEQYF.